This paragraph covers one T cell receptor (beta chain) sequence. Its antigen is not known. The sample comes from a study of cytomegalovirus exposure and HLA in healthy donors. Study-wide results and caveats: Reported performance of the classifier showed diagnosis of cytomegalovirus status with high specificity and sensitivity.

Primers included in the PCR were 60 Vbeta and 13 Jbeta primers. Repertoires were generated with immunoSEQ multiplex PCR, while TCRdb's copy carries only in-frame clones and drops some. This sample has 150,000 to 200,000 clones, with more than 75% found just once. The clonotype comes from a middle-aged woman in good health and CMV-seronegative. Sequenced sample: PBMCs.

The CDR3 DNA sequence: TGCGCCAGCAGCCAAGGGGGGCCAGGGGGATCGGACGAGCAGTACTTC. It encodes CASSQGGPGGSDEQYF. The rearrangement joins TRBV4-3 to TRBJ2-7, with 7 bases identical to TRBD1. CDR3 length equals 16 residues. J was trimmed by 5 bases and V by 1 base; bases with no gene match: 11. CDR1 LGHNA and CDR2 YSLEER come from the germline V gene.